Each of the 26 T cell receptor beta chains below was sequenced from the same sample in a study of identical twins. TCRdb itself ran the 5' RACE reads through MiXCR, one entry per CDR3 protein. The sample includes approximately 590,000 distinct CDR3 sequences, 9.6% of them seen just once. The sample was also reused in another study, on yellow fever vaccine responses in identical twins.

Specimen: PBMCs. These receptors were taken from a woman between 18 and 30 years old in good health.

This clonotype was seen a handful of times. The V call is TRBV30, the J call TRBJ1-1; D unclear. The CDR3 covers 13 residues. V was shortened by 0 bases and J by 0 bases, with 5 bases between the two germline ends. The germline CDR1 and CDR2 sequences are GTSNPN and SVGIG (reference sequence). CDR3 DNA sequence: TGTGCCTGGAGTGTACAGATGAACACTGAAGCTTTCTTT. This sequence encodes CAWSVQMNTEAFF.

This clonotype was observed a few times. The chain uses TRBV12-3 or TRBV12-4 and TRBJ2-1; D call uncertain. V lost 4 bases to trimming and J lost 7 bases, with 8 bases between them. The CDR3 is 12 amino acids. The CDR3 is CASSWVRNEQFF. For the CDR3, the DNA is TGTGCCAGCAGTTGGGTCAGGAATGAGCAGTTCTTC.

This clonotype was counted ten times or more. The J gene is TRBJ2-1, the V gene TRBV11-2, with 11 bases fitting TRBD2. This CDR3 contains 17 residues. J was trimmed by 3 bases and V by 3 bases; bases with no gene match: 7. Germline lookup yields CDR1 SGHAT and CDR2 FQNNGV. The CDR3 here is CASSLTGTSGVYNEQFF. The CDR3 DNA is TGTGCCAGCAGCTTGACCGGGACTAGCGGAGTCTACAATGAGCAGTTCTTC.

The V and J genes are TRBV20-1 and TRBJ2-7, with 11 bases aligning to TRBD1. This CDR3 is 15 amino acids long. Germline V CDR1 and CDR2: DFQATT, SNEGSKA (reference sequence). Losses at the gene ends were 2 bases for V and 0 bases for J; bases not matched to a gene: 3. The DNA of the CDR3 is TGCAGTGCTAGATCCGGACAGGGGGCCTCCTACGAGCAGTACTTC. The encoded protein is CSARSGQGASYEQYF.

Regarding this clonotype: This may arise from a read error, as a much more abundant clone is one base away. The V call is TRBV28, the J call TRBJ2-5; weak D call: TRBD2 (6 bases). CDR1 and CDR2 from the germline V gene are MDHEN and SYDVKM. The length of the CDR3 is 12 residues. CDR3 coding DNA: TGTGCCATACAGGCCAGGAGGGAGACCCAGTGCTTC. Translated, it gives CAIQARRETQCF.

J is TRBJ2-7 and V is TRBV20-1; tentatively, D is TRBD1 (6 bases). Trimming removed 3 bases from V and 4 bases from J, with 10 bases in between. The germline V gene has CDR1 DFQATT and CDR2 SNEGSKA (reference sequence). The CDR3 runs 12 residues. For the CDR3, the DNA is TGCAGTGCTAGGAAGGGGGATTACGAGCAGTACTTC. This encodes CSARKGDYEQYF.

This clonotype was observed a handful of times. This chain uses TRBV14 with TRBJ2-7, with unresolved D. Trimming removed 2 bases from V and 2 bases from J, with 19 bases in between. This CDR3 is built from 17 residues. Germline CDR1 and CDR2: SGHDN and FVKESK. In DNA, the CDR3 is TGTGCCAGCAGCCAAATTAGCCCCAGGACGGGTGCCTACGAGCAGTACTTC. Amino acids: CASSQISPRTGAYEQYF.

CDR3 nucleotide sequence: TGTGCCAGCAGCGACGACCCGGGGTGGGGGAAACCTCAAGAGACCCAGTACTTC. Protein sequence: CASSDDPGWGKPQETQYF. V usage is TRBV2 and J usage is TRBJ2-5; D possibly uses TRBD1 or TRBD2 (5 bases each). The CDR3 consists of 18 residues. In germline, CDR1 is SNHLY, CDR2 FYNNEI. V was pared by 6 bases and J by 2 bases, with 25 bases between. Based on the CDR3 plus reference TRBV2 and TRBJ2-5, the full variable domain is EPEVTQTPSHQVTQMGQEVILRCVPISNHLYFYWYRQILGQKVEFLVSFYNNEISEKSEIFDDQFSVERPDGSNFTLKIRSTKLEDSAMYFCASSDDPGWGKPQETQYFGPGTRLLVL.

This clonotype was seen at least ten times. The chain has TRBV3-1 and TRBJ2-1; the match to TRBD2 covers 14 bases. With 4 bases clipped from V and 9 bases from J, the junction kept 8 bases outside the gene matches. Germline V gene sequence: CDR1 LGHDT, CDR2 YNNKEL (reference sequence). The CDR3 covers 16 residues. CDR3 amino acids: CASSRGTSGGRGEQFF. CDR3 nucleotides: TGTGCCAGCAGCCGGGGGACTAGCGGGGGCCGGGGTGAGCAGTTCTTC.

This clonotype was detected many times. The rearrangement joins TRBV7-2 to TRBJ2-1; D gene unclear. CDR1 is SGHTA, CDR2 FQGNSA, per germline. CDR3 length equals 15 residues. The germline V and J ends were trimmed by 0 bases and 4 bases, with 10 bases remaining between them. The CDR3 loop is CASSLARNTYNEQFF. Here the CDR3 DNA reads TGTGCCAGCAGCTTAGCACGGAATACATACAATGAGCAGTTCTTC. Variable domain in full (rest from reference TRBV7-2 and TRBJ2-1): GAGVSQSPSNKVTEKGKDVELRCDPISGHTALYWYRQSLGQGLEFLIYFQGNSAPDKSGLPSDRFSAERTGGSVSTLTIQRTQQEDSAVYLCASSLARNTYNEQFFGPGTRLTVL.

The chain carries TRBV5-5 and TRBJ1-6, with 7 bases aligning to TRBD1. This CDR3 comprises 15 residues. The germline V gene encodes CDR1 SGHKS and CDR2 YYEKEE (reference sequence). The V segment lost 3 bases and the J segment 7 bases; nucleotides outside the gene matches: 7. The CDR3 DNA sequence: TGTGCCAGCAGCTCCTACGGGACAGACAATTCACCCCTCCACTTT. Translated: CASSSYGTDNSPLHF.

This clonotype was found many times. V and J are TRBV10-3 and TRBJ2-7, with 12 bases lining up with TRBD1. V lost 0 bases, J lost 6 bases, and 9 bases stayed unmatched. Germline CDR1 is ENHRY and CDR2 is SYGVKD. This CDR3 contains 17 residues. This CDR3 is CAISESTVGQGASEQYF. As DNA, the CDR3 is TGTGCCATCAGTGAGTCGACCGTGGGACAGGGGGCATCCGAGCAGTACTTC.

This clonotype has a count of ten or more. The chain carries TRBV12-3 or TRBV12-4 and TRBJ2-7; possibly TRBD1 or TRBD2 for D (5 bases each). The CDR3 sequence is 15 residues long. V was pared by 6 bases and J by 4 bases, with 19 bases between. This CDR3 reads CASSTVRDLIYEQYF. CDR3 nucleotides: TGTGCCAGCAGCACCGTGAGGGACCTTATTTACGAGCAGTACTTC.

The gene calls are TRBV7-9 and TRBJ2-3; possibly TRBD2 for D (6 bases). This CDR3 spans 15 amino acids. CDR1 and CDR2 from the germline V gene are SEHNR and FQNEAQ (reference sequence). V dropped 5 bases and J dropped 4 bases, with 16 bases sitting between them. The DNA for the CDR3 is TGTGCCAGCAGCGTGACGGGAGAAGGGGCAGATACGCAGTATTTT. It specifies CASSVTGEGADTQYF. The full variable domain, with the rest looked up from reference TRBV7-9 and TRBJ2-3, is DTGVSQNPRHKITKRGQNVTFRCDPISEHNRLYWYRQTLGQGPEFLTYFQNEAQLEKSRLLSDRFSAERPKGSFSTLEIQRTEQGDSAMYLCASSVTGEGADTQYFGPGTRLTVL.

This clonotype occurred a few times. V gene TRBV6-6 combines with J gene TRBJ2-3; D possibly corresponds to TRBD1 (6 bases). The CDR3 covers 12 residues. The germline V and J ends were trimmed by 5 bases and 6 bases, with 9 bases remaining between them. Germline-derived CDR1 and CDR2 are MNHNY and SVGAGI (reference sequence). The CDR3 nucleotides are TGTGCCAGCAGTGCAAGGGGGGATACGCAGTATTTT. Its translation: CASSARGDTQYF.

This chain connects TRBV11-2 to TRBJ2-1; the D gene is possibly TRBD2 (5 bases). V was shortened by 4 bases and J by 4 bases, with 14 bases between the two germline ends. Germline V gives CDR1 SGHAT, CDR2 FQNNGV. CDR3 length: 15 amino acids. DNA for the CDR3: TGTGCCAGCAGCTACAACGCCGCGGGTTACAATGAGCAGTTCTTC. As protein: CASSYNAAGYNEQFF.

This clonotype was detected a few times. V gene TRBV28 combines with J gene TRBJ2-5, with 9 bases aligning to TRBD1. The CDR3 has 16 residues. V lost 3 bases, J lost 3 bases, and 8 bases stayed unmatched. Germline CDR1 and CDR2: MDHEN and SYDVKM. CDR3 in amino acids: CASSFQGQGGKETQYF. The CDR3 coding sequence is TGTGCCAGCAGTTTCCAGGGACAGGGAGGGAAAGAGACCCAGTACTTC.

The chain carries TRBV6-2 or TRBV6-3 and TRBJ2-2; D may be TRBD2 (5 bases). CDR1 and CDR2 (germline): MNHEY, SVGEGT. The CDR3 has 14 residues. V lost 6 bases, J lost 2 bases, and 10 bases lay in between. This CDR3 is CASSHGLNTGELFF. Here the CDR3 DNA reads TGTGCCAGCAGCCATGGACTTAACACCGGGGAGCTGTTTTTT.

This clonotype appeared a few times. The chain links TRBV11-2 to TRBJ2-1; perhaps TRBD2 as D (8 bases). V lost 4 bases to trimming and J lost 2 bases, with 15 bases between them. CDR1 SGHAT and CDR2 FQNNGV come from the germline V gene. The length of the CDR3 is 16 residues. CDR3 bases: TGTGCCAGCAGCTACAGGGGCGGGGGGACCTACAATGAGCAGTTCTTC. This gives the protein CASSYRGGGTYNEQFF.

This clonotype was counted a few times. The chain carries TRBV20-1 and TRBJ2-7; D uncertain. Trimming shortened V by 3 bases and J by 5 bases, and 8 bases separated the two germline ends. Germline CDR1 reads DFQATT; CDR2 reads SNEGSKA (reference sequence). The CDR3 runs to 11 residues. The CDR3 reads CSARDFDEQYF. CDR3 in DNA: TGCAGTGCTAGGGATTTCGACGAGCAGTACTTC.

This clonotype was counted at least ten times. V usage is TRBV11-1 and J usage is TRBJ2-1; TRBD2 matches at 8 bases. CDR1 and CDR2 (germline): SGHAT, FQDESV (reference sequence). CDR3 size: 15 residues. The J segment lost 4 bases and the V segment lost 3 bases, leaving 5 bases of the junction unmatched. CDR3 coding DNA: TGTGCCAGCAGCTTTGGGACTAGGGCTTACAATGAGCAGTTCTTC. Encoded protein: CASSFGTRAYNEQFF.

Many counts were recorded for this clonotype. V is TRBV6-5 and J is TRBJ2-1; 13 bases align to TRBD2. This CDR3 is 17 amino acids long. Germline CDR1 MNHEY, CDR2 SVGAGI. J gave up 3 bases and V 0 bases, and 2 bases lay outside the gene matches. The CDR3 DNA reads TGTGCCAGCAGTTACTCAGGACTAGCGGGGGTCTACAATGAGCAGTTCTTC. Translation: CASSYSGLAGVYNEQFF.

V is TRBV27 and J is TRBJ2-1, with 11 positions matching TRBD2. Germline-derived CDR1 and CDR2 are MNHEY and SMNVEV (reference sequence). After removal of 5 bases from V and 4 bases from J, the junction contained 7 bases not matched to a gene. CDR3 length: 16 residues. The CDR3 here is CASSPTSGGLYNEQFF. CDR3 coding DNA: TGTGCCAGCAGTCCAACTAGCGGGGGCCTTTACAATGAGCAGTTCTTC.

This clonotype was recorded at least ten times. V and J are TRBV2 and TRBJ1-1, with D uncertain. Between the trimmed V and J ends, which lost 3 bases and 5 bases, there was a span of 7 bases. CDR3 length equals 12 residues. CDR1 and CDR2 (germline): SNHLY, FYNNEI. The CDR3 sequence: CASSEGKTEAFF. The DNA for the CDR3 is TGTGCCAGCAGTGAGGGCAAGACTGAAGCTTTCTTT.

The chain combines TRBV30 with TRBJ2-5; D unresolved. V was cut by 3 bases and J by 1 base, with 6 bases left in between. The CDR3 sequence is 12 residues long. The germline V gene encodes CDR1 GTSNPN and CDR2 SVGIG (reference sequence). CDR3 in amino acids: CAWSYVQETQYF. The CDR3 DNA follows: TGTGCCTGGAGCTACGTCCAAGAGACCCAGTACTTC.

The CDR3 protein is CAISQTGGPSTYNEQFF. For the CDR3, the DNA is TGTGCCATCAGTCAGACAGGGGGCCCCTCTACTTACAATGAGCAGTTCTTC. The V and J genes are TRBV10-3 and TRBJ2-1, with 10 bases matching TRBD1. The junction had 11 bases not matched to a gene; V was cut back by 5 bases and J by 4 bases. The V gene's germline CDR1 is ENHRY and CDR2 SYGVKD. This CDR3 spans 17 amino acids.